A selection of T cell receptor beta chains follows, all from one sample in a study of T-cell memory formation after mild COVID-19. TCRdb re-called the 5' RACE reads through MiXCR, storing one row per CDR3 protein. In the table there are about 84,000 distinct CDR3 sequences, approximately 14% of which are singletons. The sample comprised PBMCs or a T cell subset sorted from them (not recorded which). The source of these receptors is an adult woman who had mild COVID-19 (a few samples of this study predate the infection). Cell type and time point are not known. Both conserved end residues are part of each CDR3. Each record gives: V gene, J gene, D gene, clone size, CDR3 protein, CDR3 DNA. D genes are given only for firm matches. Clone size is given for some rows only: seen once, a few or many times, or a class if the clone is expanded.

>TRBV7-9|TRBJ2-2|-|few
CASSRIWGQNTGELFF
TGTGCCAGCAGCCGAATTTGGGGACAGAACACCGGGGAGCTGTTTTTT
>TRBV6-5|TRBJ2-1|TRBD2|-
CASRPTSGPTSSSYNEQFF
TGTGCCAGCAGGCCGACTAGCGGTCCTACCTCGAGCTCCTACAATGAGCAGTTCTTC
>TRBV5-5|TRBJ1-1|-|few
CASSGDLLEAFF
TGTGCCAGCAGCGGGGACCTCCTTGAAGCTTTCTTT
>TRBV7-9|TRBJ2-3|TRBD2|few
CASSLPPSGVPSDTQYF
TGTGCCAGCAGCTTACCCCCCAGCGGGGTGCCATCAGATACGCAGTATTTT
>TRBV29-1|TRBJ2-1|-|few
CSVELPGHEQFF
TGCAGCGTTGAATTACCGGGCCATGAGCAGTTCTTC
>TRBV11-3|TRBJ2-5|TRBD2|-
CASSAWRAGAQETQYF
TGTGCCAGCAGCGCCTGGAGAGCGGGGGCACAAGAGACCCAGTACTTC
>TRBV15|TRBJ2-5|-|-
CATSRDWGNQETQYF
TGTGCCACCAGCAGAGATTGGGGGAATCAAGAGACCCAGTACTTC
>TRBV4-2|TRBJ2-5|TRBD2|many
CASSQDRAGGLGETQYF
TGTGCCAGCAGCCAAGATCGAGCGGGAGGGCTGGGGGAGACCCAGTACTTC
>TRBV20-1|TRBJ2-5|-|-
CSGLYIGGMETQYF
TGCAGTGGACTGTACATCGGCGGGATGGAGACCCAGTACTTC
>TRBV4-1|TRBJ2-5|-|few
CASSQSGSATLQETQYF
TGCGCCAGCAGCCAATCCGGAAGCGCGACGTTACAAGAGACCCAGTACTTC
>TRBV4-2|TRBJ1-4|-|many
CASSQDLGEKLFF
TGTGCCAGCAGCCAAGATTTGGGTGAAAAACTGTTTTTT
>TRBV6-1|TRBJ2-7|-|-
CASSALYYEQYF
TGTGCCAGCAGCGCGTTATACTACGAGCAGTACTTC
>TRBV20-1|TRBJ2-7|TRBD2|-
CSAPAGDYYEQYF
TGCAGTGCCCCAGCGGGGGATTACTACGAGCAGTACTTC
>TRBV5-1|TRBJ2-5|-|-
CASSGGSETQYF
TGCGCCAGCAGCGGGGGATCCGAGACCCAGTACTTC
>TRBV6-2/TRBV6-3|TRBJ2-1|TRBD2|few
CASTAGLVNNEQFF
TGTGCCAGCACCGCAGGACTAGTCAACAATGAGCAGTTCTTC
>TRBV4-3|TRBJ2-5|-|-
CASSQDLQRRETQYF
TGCGCCAGCAGCCAAGATCTTCAGCGTCGGGAGACCCAGTACTTC
>TRBV12-3/TRBV12-4|TRBJ2-6|-|-
CASIGAGSGANVLTF
TGTGCCAGCATAGGGGCCGGCTCTGGGGCCAACGTCCTGACTTTC
>TRBV7-8|TRBJ1-5|-|-
CASSSAGGHYNQPQHF
TGTGCCAGCAGCTCGGCCGGGGGGCATTACAATCAGCCCCAGCATTTT
>TRBV27|TRBJ1-1|-|few
CASGRGGTEAFF
TGTGCCAGCGGCCGGGGGGGCACTGAAGCTTTCTTT
>TRBV15|TRBJ1-2|TRBD1|-
CATSTSPGQGPRGYTF
TGTGCCACCAGCACGAGTCCGGGACAGGGGCCTCGGGGCTACACCTTC
>TRBV7-9|TRBJ2-3|-|many
CASSPTVKDTQYF
TGTGCCAGCAGCCCGACTGTTAAAGATACGCAGTATTTT
>TRBV4-3|TRBJ2-3|-|many
CASSWEQDQADTQYF
TGCGCCAGCAGCTGGGAGCAAGATCAGGCAGATACGCAGTATTTT
>TRBV6-2/TRBV6-3|TRBJ2-6|-|few
CASSYDSSGANVLTF
TGTGCCAGCAGTTACGACAGCTCTGGGGCCAACGTCCTGACTTTC
>TRBV25-1|TRBJ2-3|-|medium-sized
CASSEYSLTDTQYF
TGTGCCAGCAGTGAATACTCCCTTACAGATACGCAGTATTTT
>TRBV24-1|TRBJ2-1|-|many
CATSGPNEQFF
TGTGCCACCAGTGGACCCAATGAGCAGTTCTTC
>TRBV4-2|TRBJ2-2|-|many
CASSQHLVTGELFF
TGTGCCAGCAGCCAACACCTTGTCACCGGGGAGCTGTTTTTT
>TRBV3-1|TRBJ2-7|TRBD2|few
CASSQVAGGPAEQYF
TGTGCCAGCAGCCAAGTAGCGGGAGGCCCTGCGGAGCAGTACTTC
>TRBV4-1|TRBJ2-3|-|many
CASSRPGTGPWGTDTQYF
TGCGCCAGCAGCCGTCCCGGGACTGGTCCCTGGGGCACAGATACGCAGTATTTT
>TRBV20-1|TRBJ2-2|TRBD1|many
CSARDQAGGDIGELFF
TGCAGTGCTAGAGATCAAGCAGGGGGCGACATCGGGGAGCTGTTTTTT
>TRBV9|TRBJ1-2|-|few
CASSVYSPGGRITGYTF
TGTGCCAGCAGCGTCTACTCTCCTGGGGGGAGAATTACGGGCTACACCTTC
>TRBV12-3/TRBV12-4|TRBJ2-3|TRBD2|-
CASSPLHPGLAVDTQYF
TGTGCCAGCAGTCCCCTACACCCGGGACTAGCAGTAGATACGCAGTATTTT
>TRBV6-5|TRBJ2-7|-|few
CASSYSRFDLSYEQYF
TGTGCCAGCAGTTACTCTCGCTTCGACCTATCCTACGAGCAGTACTTC
>TRBV29-1|TRBJ2-1|-|few
CSVVWPAGEQFF
TGCAGCGTTGTCTGGCCGGCTGGTGAGCAGTTCTTC
>TRBV7-3|TRBJ2-5|TRBD2|many
CASSPGEGRIETQYF
TGTGCCAGCAGCCCCGGGGAGGGGAGGATAGAGACCCAGTACTTC
>TRBV7-9|TRBJ2-7|-|-
CASSFWGEEQYF
TGTGCCAGCAGCTTCTGGGGTGAAGAGCAGTACTTC
>TRBV5-6|TRBJ2-5|TRBD1|few
CASSLVQGAQETQYF
TGTGCCAGCAGCTTAGTCCAGGGGGCCCAAGAGACCCAGTACTTC
>TRBV5-6|TRBJ1-2|TRBD1|-
CASSSGQAYYGYTF
TGTGCCAGCAGCTCTGGACAGGCTTACTATGGCTACACCTTC
>TRBV20-1|TRBJ2-1|TRBD2|few
CSARDRGSGIDNEQFF
TGCAGTGCTAGAGATAGAGGTAGCGGGATCGACAATGAGCAGTTCTTC
>TRBV7-2|TRBJ1-2|TRBD1|-
CASSPDRGLGYGYTF
TGTGCCAGCAGCCCCGACAGGGGATTAGGCTATGGCTACACCTTC
>TRBV11-2|TRBJ2-1|TRBD2|-
CASSLRGLAGLDNEQFF
TGTGCCAGCAGCTTGCGGGGACTAGCGGGATTAGACAATGAGCAGTTCTTC
>TRBV4-2|TRBJ2-7|-|few
CASSQDGGISYEQYF
TGTGCCAGCAGCCAAGATGGGGGGATCTCCTACGAGCAGTACTTC
>TRBV4-1|TRBJ1-1|-|-
CASSQTGYTEAFF
TGCGCCAGCAGCCAGACCGGGTACACTGAAGCTTTCTTT
>TRBV7-8|TRBJ2-3|TRBD2|many
CASSLLAGGGGTDTQYF
TGTGCCAGCAGCTTGCTAGCGGGAGGCGGGGGCACAGATACGCAGTATTTT
>TRBV29-1|TRBJ1-2|-|-
CSVAVDTSVTGYTF
TGCAGCGTTGCCGTGGACACGTCGGTTACTGGCTACACCTTC
>TRBV5-5|TRBJ2-3|-|-
CASSLYSSPGDTQYF
TGTGCCAGCAGCTTATACAGCTCCCCAGGGGATACGCAGTATTTT
>TRBV4-2|TRBJ2-2|-|few
CASSQTPGGELFF
TGTGCCAGCAGCCAAACCCCCGGCGGGGAGCTGTTTTTT